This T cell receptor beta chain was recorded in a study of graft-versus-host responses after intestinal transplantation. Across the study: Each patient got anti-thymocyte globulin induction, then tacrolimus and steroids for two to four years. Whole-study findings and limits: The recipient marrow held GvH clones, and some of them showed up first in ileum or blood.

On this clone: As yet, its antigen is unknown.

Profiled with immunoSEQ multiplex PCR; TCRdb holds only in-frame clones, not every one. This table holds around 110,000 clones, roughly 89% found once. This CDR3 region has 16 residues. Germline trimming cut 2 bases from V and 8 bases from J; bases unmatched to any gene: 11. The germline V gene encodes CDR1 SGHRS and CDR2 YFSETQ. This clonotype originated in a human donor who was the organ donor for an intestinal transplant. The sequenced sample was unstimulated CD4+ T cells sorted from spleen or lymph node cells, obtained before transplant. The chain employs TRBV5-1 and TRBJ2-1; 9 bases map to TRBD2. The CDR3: CASSFRPRGRGDEQFF. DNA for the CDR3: TGCGCCAGCAGCTTTCGGCCACGCGGGAGGGGGGATGAGCAGTTCTTC.